A single T cell receptor (beta chain) is shown here with its context. Via MiXCR, TCRdb re-called the RT-PCR reads, giving one row per CDR3 protein. The sample shows 650,000 to 800,000 distinct CDR3 sequences, more than 13% of them seen only once. Germline values: CDR1 SGHRS, CDR2 YFSETQ. V was pared by 4 bases and J by 0 bases, with 14 bases between. This CDR3 is 16 amino acids long. The chain links TRBV5-1 to TRBJ2-1; D uncertain. The clonotype was recovered from a female donor in good health, serving as a healthy control. Sequenced input: memory CD4+ T cells from blood. CDR3 sequence (DNA): TGCGCCAGCAGCCCTAGACTTCTGAGCTCCTACAATGAGCAGTTCTTC. Amino acids: CASSPRLLSSYNEQFF.